A selection of T cell receptor beta chains follows, all from one sample in a study of response to subunit inactivated influenza vaccine. TCRdb ran MiXCR on the RT-PCR reads and lists one entry per CDR3 protein. The repertoire has roughly 500,000 distinct CDR3 sequences, about 17% of them found once; the top ten carry approximately 3%. The material was CD4+ T cells sorted from PBMCs, obtained 23 months after vaccination. These receptor sequences come from a man between 50 and 69 years old who received an inactivated influenza vaccine. Each CDR3 is given with its conserved first and last residue. The D gene is left open where the match is weak. Clone sizes are given selectively: once, few, many, or a class where the clone is expanded.

size,D,J,V,CDR3,DNA
few,TRBD1,TRBJ1-1,TRBV4-1,CASSHPGQGAWTEAFF,TGCGCCAGCAGCCATCCGGGACAGGGGGCCTGGACTGAAGCTTTCTTT
NA,NA,TRBJ1-2,TRBV18,CASSPGSGNDYGYTF,TGTGCCAGCTCACCGGGCTCAGGAAATGACTATGGCTACACCTTC
NA,NA,TRBJ1-2,TRBV4-1,CASSQGGSPNYGYTF,TGCGCCAGCAGCCAAGGGGGCAGTCCTAACTATGGCTACACCTTC
many,NA,TRBJ2-4,TRBV28,CASSSASGAKNIQYF,TGTGCCAGCAGTTCGGCCAGCGGGGCCAAAAACATTCAGTACTTC
NA,TRBD1,TRBJ2-2,TRBV5-1,CASSLGGQRTGELFF,TGCGCCAGCAGCTTGGGGGGACAGCGGACCGGGGAGCTGTTTTTT
few,TRBD2,TRBJ2-1,TRBV11-2,CASSYAGGQINEQFF,TGTGCCAGCAGCTACGCGGGGGGGCAAATCAATGAGCAGTTCTTC
NA,NA,TRBJ1-5,TRBV27,CASSLEGLWNQPQHF,TGTGCCAGCAGTTTAGAGGGGCTTTGGAATCAGCCCCAGCATTTT
NA,TRBD1,TRBJ2-3,TRBV12-3/TRBV12-4,CASRTLPGQGPDTQYF,TGTGCCAGCAGAACCCTTCCGGGACAGGGGCCAGATACGCAGTATTTT
NA,NA,TRBJ2-1,TRBV5-1,CASSLEQHNLRLNEQFF,TGCGCCAGCAGCTTGGAACAGCACAATCTTCGACTAAATGAGCAGTTCTTC
few,TRBD2,TRBJ2-7,TRBV20-1,CSATSGSYEQYF,TGCAGTGCTACTAGCGGCTCCTACGAGCAGTACTTC
many,TRBD2,TRBJ2-7,TRBV4-2,CASSPSTSGGIYEQYF,TGTGCCAGCAGCCCCTCGACTAGCGGGGGCATCTACGAGCAGTACTTC
few,NA,TRBJ1-2,TRBV12-3/TRBV12-4,CASSLGGEHGYTF,TGTGCCAGCAGTTTGGGCGGAGAGCATGGCTACACCTTC
NA,TRBD2,TRBJ2-2,TRBV6-1,CASSHGTRVGELFF,TGTGCCAGCAGCCACGGGACTAGGGTCGGGGAGCTGTTTTTT
NA,NA,TRBJ2-1,TRBV10-2,CASMGRSSYNEQFF,TGCGCCAGCATGGGGAGGAGCTCCTACAATGAGCAGTTCTTC
few,TRBD1,TRBJ2-5,TRBV5-1,CASSLSRQGLETQYF,TGCGCCAGCAGCTTGTCCCGACAGGGTTTAGAGACCCAGTACTTC
NA,TRBD2,TRBJ2-1,TRBV30,CAWRSGSSYNEQFF,TGTGCCTGGAGAAGCGGGAGCTCCTACAATGAGCAGTTCTTC
many,NA,TRBJ1-5,TRBV14,CASSQAVHQPQHF,TGTGCCAGCAGCCAAGCCGTTCATCAGCCCCAGCATTTT
few,NA,TRBJ2-3,TRBV4-2,CASSQDRQVTDTQYF,TGTGCCAGCAGCCAAGATCGGCAGGTTACAGATACGCAGTATTTT
NA,TRBD2,TRBJ2-1,TRBV20-1,CSANRAGGPSYEQFF,TGCAGTGCTAACCGAGCGGGAGGGCCTTCATATGAGCAGTTCTTC
NA,NA,TRBJ2-7,TRBV5-5,CASSLVRSYEQYF,TGTGCCAGCAGCTTGGTTAGGAGCTACGAGCAGTACTTC
NA,TRBD2,TRBJ2-4,TRBV20-1,CSARMGRDIQYF,TGCAGTGCTAGAATGGGGAGGGACATTCAGTACTTC
few,TRBD2,TRBJ2-1,TRBV24-1,CATSAYSGRAPNEQFF,TGTGCCACCAGTGCCTATAGCGGGAGGGCCCCCAATGAGCAGTTCTTC
many,NA,TRBJ2-1,TRBV5-1,CASSATGASIEQFF,TGCGCCAGCAGCGCAACGGGGGCGTCTATCGAGCAGTTCTTC
many,NA,TRBJ2-7,TRBV12-3/TRBV12-4,CASSLSPNYEQYF,TGTGCCAGCAGTTTATCCCCTAACTACGAGCAGTACTTC
NA,TRBD1,TRBJ2-1,TRBV5-5,CASSFRGLEQFF,TGTGCCAGCAGCTTTAGGGGGCTTGAGCAGTTCTTC
many,NA,TRBJ2-4,TRBV12-3/TRBV12-4,CASSPGRKNIQYF,TGTGCCAGCAGTCCGGGACGGAAAAACATTCAGTACTTC
NA,TRBD1,TRBJ1-1,TRBV5-8,CASSRDRAAEAFF,TGTGCCAGCAGCCGCGACAGGGCGGCTGAAGCTTTCTTT
few,NA,TRBJ2-4,TRBV6-1,CASKIGSTQNIQYF,TGTGCCAGCAAAATTGGCTCAACACAAAACATTCAGTACTTC
few,TRBD2,TRBJ2-1,TRBV15,CATSGLGTSGLNEQFF,TGTGCCACCAGCGGCCTCGGGACTAGCGGCCTCAATGAGCAGTTCTTC
few,NA,TRBJ1-3,TRBV6-5,CASSYFRAGNTIYF,TGTGCCAGCAGTTATTTCAGGGCTGGAAACACCATATATTTT
few,TRBD2,TRBJ2-1,TRBV7-2,CASTTKAGGYNEQFF,TGTGCCAGCACCACCAAAGCGGGGGGCTACAATGAGCAGTTCTTC
NA,TRBD2,TRBJ2-1,TRBV14,CASSQTSGAYNEQFF,TGTGCCAGCAGCCAAACTAGCGGGGCCTACAATGAGCAGTTCTTC
few,NA,TRBJ2-1,TRBV6-4,CANPREDSYNEQFF,TGTGCCAACCCTAGGGAGGACTCCTACAATGAGCAGTTCTTC
few,NA,TRBJ2-7,TRBV5-6,CASSWTAAYEQYF,TGTGCCAGCTCCTGGACAGCCGCCTACGAGCAGTACTTC
NA,NA,TRBJ1-3,TRBV4-1,CASSQGVSGNTIYF,TGCGCCAGCAGCCAAGGGGTCTCTGGAAACACCATATATTTT
NA,TRBD2,TRBJ2-5,TRBV7-2,CASSLGLSGTAQETQYF,TGTGCCAGCAGCTTAGGACTTAGCGGGACCGCTCAAGAGACCCAGTACTTC
NA,NA,TRBJ1-5,TRBV12-3/TRBV12-4,CASSPGTSAGAQHF,TGTGCCAGCAGTCCCGGGACATCGGCCGGAGCCCAGCATTTT
once,NA,TRBJ2-4,TRBV5-6,CASSLNENIQYF,TGTGCCAGCAGCTTGAACGAAAACATTCAGTACTTC
NA,NA,TRBJ1-1,TRBV18,CASSPPGGKNTEAFF,TGTGCCAGCTCACCCCCGGGGGGGAAGAACACTGAAGCTTTCTTT
few,TRBD2,TRBJ2-1,TRBV27,CASSFLAGSNEQFF,TGTGCCAGCAGTTTTCTAGCGGGATCCAATGAGCAGTTCTTC
few,NA,TRBJ1-2,TRBV21-1,CASSDGRRYYTF,TGTGCCAGCAGCGATGGGCGCCGTTACTACACCTTC
many,NA,TRBJ2-1,TRBV5-1,CASSLGRISYNEQFF,TGCGCCAGCAGCTTGGGCAGGATCTCCTACAATGAGCAGTTCTTC
few,TRBD1,TRBJ2-7,TRBV6-1,CASRSSGTASYEQYF,TGTGCCAGCAGGAGCTCCGGGACAGCCTCCTACGAGCAGTACTTC
few,NA,TRBJ2-7,TRBV20-1,CSASPTTIHEQYF,TGCAGTGCTAGCCCAACGACCATCCACGAGCAGTACTTC
few,NA,TRBJ2-7,TRBV4-3,CASSQDLYGPEQYF,TGCGCCAGCAGCCAAGATCTTTACGGGCCCGAGCAGTACTTC
few,TRBD1,TRBJ2-7,TRBV6-2/TRBV6-3,CASSPWTGNLYEQYF,TGTGCCAGCAGCCCCTGGACAGGGAATCTTTACGAGCAGTACTTC
NA,NA,TRBJ2-7,TRBV7-2,CASTIQGGSHEQYF,TGTGCCAGCACCATTCAGGGGGGGAGCCACGAGCAGTACTTC